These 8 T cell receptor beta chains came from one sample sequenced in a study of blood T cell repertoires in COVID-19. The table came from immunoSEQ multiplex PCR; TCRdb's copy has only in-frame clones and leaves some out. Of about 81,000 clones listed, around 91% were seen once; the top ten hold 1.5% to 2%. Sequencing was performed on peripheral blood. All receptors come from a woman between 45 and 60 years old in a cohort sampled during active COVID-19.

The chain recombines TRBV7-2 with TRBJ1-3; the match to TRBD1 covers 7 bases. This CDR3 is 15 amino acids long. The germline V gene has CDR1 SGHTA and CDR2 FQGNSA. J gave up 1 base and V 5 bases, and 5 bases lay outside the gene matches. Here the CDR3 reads CASSPRQGSGNTIYF. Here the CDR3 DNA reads TGTGCCAGCAGCCCACGACAGGGATCTGGAAACACCATATATTTT. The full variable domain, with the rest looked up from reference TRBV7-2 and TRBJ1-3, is GAGVSQSPSNKVTEKGKDVELRCDPISGHTALYWYRQSLGQGLEFLIYFQGNSAPDKSGLPSDRFSAERTGGSVSTLTIQRTQQEDSAVYLCASSPRQGSGNTIYFGEGSWLTVV.

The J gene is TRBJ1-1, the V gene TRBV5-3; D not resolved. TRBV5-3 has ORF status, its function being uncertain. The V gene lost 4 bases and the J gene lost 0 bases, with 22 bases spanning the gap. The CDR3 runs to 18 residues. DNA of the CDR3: TGTGCCAGAAGCCCCGGCTGGCCAGGTCAATTGGTGAACACTGAAGCTTTCTTT. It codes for CARSPGWPGQLVNTEAFF.

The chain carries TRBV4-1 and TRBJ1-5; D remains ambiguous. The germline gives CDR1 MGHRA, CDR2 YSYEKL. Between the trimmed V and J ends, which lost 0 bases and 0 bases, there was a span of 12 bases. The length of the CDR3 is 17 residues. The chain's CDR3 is CASSQEGRAYSNQPQHF. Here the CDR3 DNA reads TGCGCCAGCAGCCAAGAAGGGCGGGCTTATAGCAATCAGCCCCAGCATTTT.

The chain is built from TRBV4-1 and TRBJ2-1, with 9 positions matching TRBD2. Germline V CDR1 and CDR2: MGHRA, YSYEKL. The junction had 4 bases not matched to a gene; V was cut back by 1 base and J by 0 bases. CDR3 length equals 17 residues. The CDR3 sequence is CASSQGPSGVSYNEQFF. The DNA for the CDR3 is TGCGCCAGCAGCCAAGGACCTAGCGGGGTCTCCTACAATGAGCAGTTCTTC.

The CDR3 region has the DNA TGTGCCAGCAGTTACCAGGACAGAGGGGAGACCCAGTACTTC. This gives the protein CASSYQDRGETQYF. V gene TRBV6-5 combines with J gene TRBJ2-5; D is perhaps TRBD1 (6 bases). The CDR3 is 14 amino acids. Per the germline V gene, CDR1 is MNHEY and CDR2 is SVGAGI. V was shortened by 2 bases and J by 5 bases, with 12 bases between the two germline ends.

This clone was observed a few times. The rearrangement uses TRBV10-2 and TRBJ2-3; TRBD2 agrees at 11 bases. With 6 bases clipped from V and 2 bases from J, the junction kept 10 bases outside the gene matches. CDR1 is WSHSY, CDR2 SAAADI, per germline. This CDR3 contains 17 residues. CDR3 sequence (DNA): TGCGCCAGCAGCGCGGGACTAGCGGACGAAATCACAGATACGCAGTATTTT. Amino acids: CASSAGLADEITDTQYF.

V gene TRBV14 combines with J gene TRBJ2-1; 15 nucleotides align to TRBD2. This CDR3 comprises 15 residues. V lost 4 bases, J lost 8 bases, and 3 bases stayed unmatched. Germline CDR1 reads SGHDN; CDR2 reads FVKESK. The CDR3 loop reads CASSPGLAGGDEQFF. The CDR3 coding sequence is TGTGCCAGCAGCCCGGGACTAGCGGGGGGCGATGAGCAGTTCTTC.

The CDR3 spells CASRRPSGTGGSYEQYF. CDR3 bases: TGTGCCAGCAGACGACCATCCGGGACAGGGGGCTCCTACGAGCAGTACTTC. The chain recombines TRBV6-6 with TRBJ2-7; 11 bases are shared with TRBD1. Germline lookup yields CDR1 MNHNY and CDR2 SVGAGI (reference sequence). This CDR3 has 17 amino acids. V dropped 6 bases and J dropped 0; count of bases not matched to a gene: 10.